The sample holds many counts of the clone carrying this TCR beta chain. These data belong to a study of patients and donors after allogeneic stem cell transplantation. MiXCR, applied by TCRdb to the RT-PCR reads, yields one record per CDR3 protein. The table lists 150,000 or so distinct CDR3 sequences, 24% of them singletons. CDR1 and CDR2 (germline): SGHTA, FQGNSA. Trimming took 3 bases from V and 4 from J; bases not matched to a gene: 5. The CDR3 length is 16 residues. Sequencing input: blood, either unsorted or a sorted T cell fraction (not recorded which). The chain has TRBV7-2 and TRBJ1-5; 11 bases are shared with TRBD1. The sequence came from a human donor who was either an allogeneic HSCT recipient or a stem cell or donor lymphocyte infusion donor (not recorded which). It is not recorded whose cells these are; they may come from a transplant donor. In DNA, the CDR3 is TGTGCCAGCAGCTTGGCCGGGACAGGGGGTAATCAGCCCCAGCATTTT. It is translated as CASSLAGTGGNQPQHF.